Below are 5 T cell receptor beta chains sequenced from a single sample in a study of T cell changes during pregnancy in multiple sclerosis. Repertoires were generated with immunoSEQ multiplex PCR, while TCRdb's copy carries only in-frame clones and drops some. The table shows about 28,000 clones, with over 65% occurring only once. Sequencing was performed on CD8+ T cells from peripheral blood mononuclear cells, taken after pregnancy. The receptors were gathered from a female donor with multiple sclerosis, enrolled in a pregnancy study.

The V and J genes are TRBV15 and TRBJ1-2, with 7 nucleotides matching TRBD1. The germline CDR1 and CDR2 sequences are LNHNV and YYDKDF (reference sequence). The CDR3 has 15 residues. V lost 0 bases and J lost 6; bases outside the gene matches: 7. The CDR3 bases are TGTGCCACCAGCAGAGAGACAGGGCGTTTCGATGGCTACACCTTC. Translation gives CATSRETGRFDGYTF.

This sequence joins TRBV4-1 and TRBJ1-1, with D unresolved. Germline CDR1 and CDR2: MGHRA and YSYEKL. The CDR3 loop spans 15 amino acids. The V end lost 1 base, the J end lost 1 base, and 10 bases lay between the germline ends. CDR3: CASSQARLKNTEAFF. The CDR3 DNA follows: TGCGCCAGCAGCCAAGCGAGGCTCAAGAACACTGAAGCTTTCTTT.

The chain couples TRBV10-2 to TRBJ1-2; 7 bases agree with TRBD1. The germline V gene encodes CDR1 WSHSY and CDR2 SAAADI. The CDR3 covers 12 residues. After removal of 7 bases from V and 3 bases from J, the junction contained 2 bases not matched to a gene. Written as DNA, the CDR3 is TGCGCCAGCACCGGACAGGACTATGGCTACACCTTC. It is translated as CASTGQDYGYTF.

The rearrangement uses TRBV6-1 and TRBJ2-1, with D perhaps matching TRBD1 (5 bases). The CDR3 loop spans 15 amino acids. The V and J ends lost 4 bases and 0 bases respectively, with 10 bases between them. The germline CDR1 and CDR2 sequences are MNHNS and SASEGT. This CDR3 reads CASSVQGGSYNEQFF. The CDR3 nucleotides read TGTGCCAGCAGTGTGCAGGGCGGCTCCTACAATGAGCAGTTCTTC.

This chain connects TRBV6-5 to TRBJ1-2, with D tentatively TRBD1 (5 bases). There are 11 residues in the CDR3. Trimming took off 5 bases at V and 8 bases at J, with 9 bases between the two ends. The germline V gene has CDR1 MNHEY and CDR2 SVGAGI. The CDR3 loop reads CASSGGMGYTF. For the CDR3, the DNA is TGTGCCAGCAGTGGGGGGATGGGCTACACCTTC.